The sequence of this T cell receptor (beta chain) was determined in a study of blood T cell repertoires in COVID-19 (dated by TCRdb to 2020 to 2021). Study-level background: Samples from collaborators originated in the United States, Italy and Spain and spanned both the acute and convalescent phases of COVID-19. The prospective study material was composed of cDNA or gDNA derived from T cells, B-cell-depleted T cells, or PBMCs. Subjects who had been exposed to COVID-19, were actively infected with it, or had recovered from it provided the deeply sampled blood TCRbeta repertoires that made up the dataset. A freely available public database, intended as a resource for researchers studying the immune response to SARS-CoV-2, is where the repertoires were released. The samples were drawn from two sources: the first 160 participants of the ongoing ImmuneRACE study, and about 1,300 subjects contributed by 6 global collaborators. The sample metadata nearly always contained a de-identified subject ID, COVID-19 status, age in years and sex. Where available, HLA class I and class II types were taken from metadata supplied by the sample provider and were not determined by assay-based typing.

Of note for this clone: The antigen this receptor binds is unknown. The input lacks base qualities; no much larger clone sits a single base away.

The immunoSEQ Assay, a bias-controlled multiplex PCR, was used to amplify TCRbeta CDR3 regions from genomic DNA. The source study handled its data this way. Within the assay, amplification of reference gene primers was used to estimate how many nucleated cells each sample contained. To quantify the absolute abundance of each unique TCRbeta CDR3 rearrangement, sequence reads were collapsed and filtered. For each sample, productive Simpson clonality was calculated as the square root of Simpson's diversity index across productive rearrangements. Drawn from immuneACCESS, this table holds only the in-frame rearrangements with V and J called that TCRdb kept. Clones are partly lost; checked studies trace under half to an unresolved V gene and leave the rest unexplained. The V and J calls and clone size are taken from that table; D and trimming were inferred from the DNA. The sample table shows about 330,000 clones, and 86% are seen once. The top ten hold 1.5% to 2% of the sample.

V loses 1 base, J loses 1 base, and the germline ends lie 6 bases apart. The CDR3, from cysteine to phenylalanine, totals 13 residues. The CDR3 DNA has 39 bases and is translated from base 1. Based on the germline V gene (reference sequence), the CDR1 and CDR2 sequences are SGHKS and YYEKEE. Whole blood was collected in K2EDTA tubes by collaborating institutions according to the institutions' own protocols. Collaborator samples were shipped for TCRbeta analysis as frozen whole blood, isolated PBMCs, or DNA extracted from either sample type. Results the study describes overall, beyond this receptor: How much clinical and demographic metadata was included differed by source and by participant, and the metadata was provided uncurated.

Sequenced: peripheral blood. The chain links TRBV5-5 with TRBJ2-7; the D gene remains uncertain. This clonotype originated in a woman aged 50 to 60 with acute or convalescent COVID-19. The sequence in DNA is TGTGCCAGCAGCTTGACAAATTCCTACGAGCAGTACTTC. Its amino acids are CASSLTNSYEQYF.